The 5 T cell receptor beta chains presented below share a single source sample, sequenced in a study of T cell responses to AZD1222 COVID-19 vaccine. Sequencing used immunoSEQ multiplex PCR; TCRdb keeps in-frame clones, though not all of them. The table records over 85,000 clones, roughly 90% of them present only once. The sequencing here drew on peripheral blood, taken on day 0 of AZD1222 vaccination. The receptors derive from an adult in good health.

The rearrangement joins TRBV3-1 (or the pseudogene TRBV3-2) to TRBJ1-2; TRBD1 matches at 8 bases. The CDR3 length is 14 residues. After removal of 3 bases from V and 8 bases from J, the junction contained 8 bases not matched to a gene. In germline, CDR1 is LGHDT, CDR2 YNNKEL (reference sequence). This CDR3 is CASSQVGQAIGYTF. The DNA of the CDR3 is TGTGCCAGCAGCCAGGTGGGACAGGCAATCGGCTACACCTTC.

This chain uses TRBV6-2 or TRBV6-3 with TRBJ1-5, with D unresolved. Trimming took 1 base from V and 9 from J, leaving 16 bases between them. The length of the CDR3 is 15 residues. CDR1 is MNHEY and CDR2 is SVGEGT in the germline V gene. The CDR3: CASSYYRAGARPQHF. The CDR3 bases are TGTGCCAGCAGTTACTACCGTGCCGGAGCACGGCCCCAGCATTTT.

The chain has TRBV4-1 and TRBJ2-7; 7 bases align to TRBD1. The V gene end was trimmed by 6 bases and the J gene end by 1 base; junction bases not matched to a gene: 9. This CDR3 contains 15 residues. The germline CDR1 and CDR2 sequences are MGHRA and YSYEKL. In DNA form, the CDR3 reads TGCGCCAGCAGTCTCGACAGGGACCTGTCCTACGAGCAGTACTTC. It is translated as CASSLDRDLSYEQYF.

The rearrangement links TRBV7-3 to TRBJ2-7; maybe TRBD2 (5 bases). V was cut by 4 bases and J by 3 bases, with 10 bases left in between. The CDR3 sequence is 13 residues long. The germline V gene encodes CDR1 SGHTA and CDR2 FQGTGA. CDR3 loop: CASSSGEGYEQYF. DNA of the CDR3: TGTGCCAGCAGCTCTGGAGAGGGCTACGAGCAGTACTTC. The full variable domain, its missing parts supplied by reference TRBV7-3 and TRBJ2-7, is GAGVSQTPSNKVTEKGKYVELRCDPISGHTALYWYRQSLGQGPEFLIYFQGTGAADDSGLPNDRFFAVRPEGSVSTLKIQRTERGDSAVYLCASSSGEGYEQYFGPGTRLTVT.

This chain links TRBV20-1 with TRBJ2-3; 9 bases are shared with TRBD2. Germline CDR1 and CDR2: DFQATT and SNEGSKA (reference sequence). CDR3 length: 14 amino acids. The V segment lost 6 bases and the J segment 0 bases; nucleotides outside the gene matches: 4. The CDR3 DNA follows: TGCAGTGCCAGTAGCGGGGGTAGCACAGATACGCAGTATTTT. Amino acids: CSASSGGSTDTQYF.